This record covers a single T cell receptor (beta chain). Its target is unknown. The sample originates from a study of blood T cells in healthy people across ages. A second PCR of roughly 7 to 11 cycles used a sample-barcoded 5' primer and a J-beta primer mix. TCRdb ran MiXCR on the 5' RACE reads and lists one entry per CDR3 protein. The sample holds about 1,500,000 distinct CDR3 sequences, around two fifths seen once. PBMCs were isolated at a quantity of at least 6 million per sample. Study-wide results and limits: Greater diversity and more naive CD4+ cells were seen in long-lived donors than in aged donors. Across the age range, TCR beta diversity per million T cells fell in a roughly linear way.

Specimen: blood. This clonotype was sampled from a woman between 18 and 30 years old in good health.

Here the CDR3 reads CASRYGGYQDEQYF. In nucleotides, the CDR3 is TGTGCCAGCAGGTACGGAGGGTACCAGGACGAGCAGTACTTC. The chain joins TRBV6-5 to TRBJ2-4; possible D gene TRBD2, 6 bases. The J call is in doubt because the DNA end fits TRBJ2-7 better. The germline gives CDR1 MNHEY, CDR2 SVGAGI. The CDR3 sequence is 14 residues long.